The next 28 T cell receptor beta chains were all read from a single sample in a study of shared T cell receptors in the human thymus. Assay: immunoSEQ multiplex PCR; the TCRdb copy retains only in-frame clones and omits some. The repertoire holds hundreds of thousands of clones, with around 89% as singletons. This sample also appeared in a second study, on human thymus T cells.

Sequenced input: thymocytes. These receptor sequences come from a boy under two years old with a congenital heart defect.

Worth noting for this clone: The junction differs from germline at one of its ends, possibly a read error. Written as DNA, the CDR3 is TGTGCCAGCTCACCACAACCCGGGAATCGGCCCCAGCATTTT. This codes for CASSPQPGNRPQHF. This chain links TRBV18 with TRBJ1-5; unclear D gene. This CDR3 contains 14 residues. Germline V gene data show CDR1 as KGHSH and CDR2 as LQKENI.

The rearrangement uses TRBV28 and TRBJ2-7; TRBD2 might be the D (5 bases). Trimming took off 3 bases at V and 5 bases at J, with 29 bases between the two ends. CDR1 is MDHEN and CDR2 is SYDVKM in the germline V gene. This CDR3 is built from 19 residues. CDR3 loop: CASSFARWTVPVSEHEQYF. The CDR3 DNA sequence: TGTGCCAGCAGTTTTGCGAGATGGACTGTCCCGGTCTCGGAACACGAGCAGTACTTC.

V is TRBV7-3 and J is TRBJ1-2, with 7 bases identical to TRBD1. There are 15 residues in the CDR3. The germline V gene encodes CDR1 SGHTA and CDR2 FQGTGA. V lost 5 bases, J lost 4 bases, and 10 bases stayed unmatched. The CDR3 DNA reads as TGTGCCAGCAGCCCGCGGGCGGGACAGCCCTATGGCTACACCTTC. Its protein is CASSPRAGQPYGYTF.

The chain carries TRBV10-3 and TRBJ2-1; D uncertain. Trimming stripped 3 bases from V and 5 bases from J, with 5 bases between. The CDR3 totals 12 residues. Germline V gives CDR1 ENHRY, CDR2 SYGVKD. The CDR3 spells CAISDLDNEQFF. The DNA for the CDR3 is TGTGCCATCAGTGACCTTGACAATGAGCAGTTCTTC.

V is TRBV28 and J is TRBJ2-7; 7 nucleotides line up with TRBD2. The CDR3 sequence is 15 residues long. Germline V CDR1 and CDR2: MDHEN, SYDVKM. Trimming cost V 2 bases and J 5 bases; bases outside gene matches: 9. CDR3 sequence reads: CASSLRSGTPDEQYF. The CDR3 nucleotides are TGTGCCAGCAGTTTAAGGAGCGGGACTCCGGACGAGCAGTACTTC.

V and J are TRBV9 and TRBJ2-3; D might be TRBD2 (6 bases). This CDR3 is 17 amino acids long. From germline, CDR1 is SGDLS and CDR2 YYNGEE. Between the trimmed V and J ends, which lost 0 bases and 0 bases, there was a span of 14 bases. The CDR3, as DNA: TGTGCCAGCAGCGTAGGAGCTAGCGATACTAGCACAGATACGCAGTATTTT. Its translation is CASSVGASDTSTDTQYF. Full variable domain (missing parts from reference TRBV9 and TRBJ2-3): DSGVTQTPKHLITATGQRVTLRCSPRSGDLSVYWYQQSLDQGLQFLIQYYNGEERAKGNILERFSAQQFPDLHSELNLSSLELGDSALYFCASSVGASDTSTDTQYFGPGTRLTVL.

This chain links TRBV5-4 with TRBJ1-5, with a tentative D call TRBD1 (6 bases). V lost 5 bases and J 2 bases, leaving 17 bases between the germline ends. This CDR3 region has 16 residues. CDR1 is SGHNT and CDR2 is YYREEE in the germline V gene (reference sequence). The CDR3 nucleotides are TGTGCCAGCAGTCTGAGCGGGGGGCAAGGCAATCAGCCCCAGCATTTT. Its protein product is CASSLSGGQGNQPQHF.

The rearrangement links TRBV15 to TRBJ2-7; 10 bases are a match to TRBD2. V was clipped by 1 base and J by 5 bases; unmatched bases: 14. The CDR3 consists of 18 residues. Per germline, CDR1 LNHNV and CDR2 YYDKDF (reference sequence). The DNA for the CDR3 is TGTGCCACCAGCAGAGCGGGCAGCGGGAGGGCCTCGAGGGACGAGCAGTACTTC. It encodes CATSRAGSGRASRDEQYF.

The CDR3 DNA is TGCGCCAGCAGTCAATCCGTGGGGGGACGCTCTCCTAGGGACGGCTACACCTTC. Translation gives CASSQSVGGRSPRDGYTF. The rearrangement joins TRBV23-1 to TRBJ1-2; maybe TRBD1 (5 bases). TRBV23-1 is labeled an ORF, and its function is uncertain. With 0 bases removed from V and 8 bases from J, the gap between germline ends came to 25 bases. This CDR3 is 18 amino acids long.

J is TRBJ2-1 and V is TRBV27, with a tentative D call TRBD1 (5 bases). The germline CDR1 and CDR2 sequences are MNHEY and SMNVEV (reference sequence). The CDR3 loop spans 14 amino acids. The V end was cut by 3 bases, the J end by 15 bases, with 21 bases between. CDR3 protein: CASSFSGIRKKTFF. For the CDR3, the DNA is TGTGCCAGCAGTTTTTCAGGGATCCGAAAAAAAACGTTCTTC.

The V gene is TRBV10-2, the J gene TRBJ1-1; D might be TRBD1 (5 bases). The CDR3 extends over 16 amino acids. Germline-derived CDR1 and CDR2 are WSHSY and SAAADI. V was trimmed by 0 bases and J by 3 bases, leaving 14 bases between them. The CDR3 DNA reads TGCGCCAGCAGTGAGTCAGCCAGGGATCGGGACACTGAAGCTTTCTTT. Translating it yields CASSESARDRDTEAFF.

The chain uses TRBV6-6 and TRBJ2-7; TRBD2 matches at 12 bases. CDR1 is MNHNY and CDR2 is SVGAGI in the germline V gene (reference sequence). J lost 3 bases, V lost 4 bases, and 4 bases had no gene match. CDR3 length: 15 residues. DNA of the CDR3: TGTGCCAGCAGTTCGGGACTAGCGGGCGGCTACGAGCAGTACTTC. This encodes CASSSGLAGGYEQYF.

This chain uses TRBV2 with TRBJ2-7; 7 bases align to TRBD1. Trimming removed 6 bases from V and 4 bases from J; junction bases left unmatched: 12. CDR1 is SNHLY, CDR2 FYNNEI, per germline. The CDR3 runs 15 residues. Written as DNA, the CDR3 is TGTGCCAGCAGCGAAACAGGGGAACGCCCTTACGAGCAGTACTTC. Translating it yields CASSETGERPYEQYF.

This clone was seen more than once but under ten times. J is TRBJ2-7 and V is TRBV6-5; a weak D match, TRBD2 (6 bases). The germline V gene encodes CDR1 MNHEY and CDR2 SVGAGI. This CDR3 region has 15 residues. Trimming cost V 2 bases and J 2 bases, with 13 bases left between them. The CDR3 DNA sequence: TGTGCCAGCAGTTACCGGTGGGACTGTACCTACGAGCAGTACTTC. Its protein is CASSYRWDCTYEQYF.

This clone came up a few times. The gene calls are TRBV6-1 and TRBJ2-2, with D possibly TRBD1 on 5 matching bases. Trimming pared 4 bases from V and 4 bases from J, leaving 7 bases between. CDR3 size: 13 residues. Germline CDR1 and CDR2: MNHNS and SASEGT. As DNA, the CDR3 is TGTGCCAGCAGTGCCCAGGGCACCGGGGAGCTGTTTTTT. This encodes CASSAQGTGELFF.

The gene calls are TRBV7-9 and TRBJ1-3; no clear D gene. This CDR3 region has 12 residues. Trimming shortened V by 7 bases and J by 1 base, and 5 bases separated the two germline ends. Germline CDR1 is SEHNR and CDR2 is FQNEAQ (reference sequence). CDR3 DNA: TGTGCCAGCACCATTTCTGGAAACACCATATATTTT. It is translated as CASTISGNTIYF. The full variable domain, completed using reference TRBV7-9 and TRBJ1-3, is DTGVSQNPRHKITKRGQNVTFRCDPISEHNRLYWYRQTLGQGPEFLTYFQNEAQLEKSRLLSDRFSAERPKGSFSTLEIQRTEQGDSAMYLCASTISGNTIYFGEGSWLTVV.

The rearrangement links TRBV28 to TRBJ1-5; 10 nucleotides agree with TRBD1. The ends lost 1 base at V and 0 bases at J; junction bases unmatched: 21. Germline CDR1 and CDR2: MDHEN and SYDVKM. CDR3 length equals 23 residues. CDR3 bases: TGTGCCAGCAGTTTATCGGCCGGAGGGAGCCGGGACAGGGGAAGCGATAGCAATCAGCCCCAGCATTTT. Translation gives CASSLSAGGSRDRGSDSNQPQHF.

This chain uses TRBV13 with TRBJ1-2; 11 nucleotides align to TRBD1. CDR1 is PRHDT and CDR2 is FYEKMQ in the germline V gene (reference sequence). This CDR3 is 16 amino acids long. V shed 4 bases and J 7 bases; nucleotides not matched to a gene: 11. CDR3: CASSYPRTGGAVGYTF. The CDR3, as DNA: TGTGCCAGCAGCTACCCCCGGACAGGGGGCGCGGTTGGCTACACCTTC.

A note on this clone: Other DNA sequences in this specimen translate into the identical CDR3. The chain links TRBV28 to TRBJ2-7, with 9 nucleotides matching TRBD1. The germline V gene encodes CDR1 MDHEN and CDR2 SYDVKM. CDR3 length equals 14 residues. V lost 4 bases to trimming and J lost 9 bases; unmatched junction nucleotides: 10. The CDR3 bases are TGTGCCAGCAGTTCTGCCGGGACAGGGAAGGGGCAGTACTTC. Amino acids: CASSSAGTGKGQYF.

The gene calls are TRBV4-3 and TRBJ2-5, with 9 bases identical to TRBD2. This CDR3 is 14 amino acids long. Germline CDR1 and CDR2: LGHNA and YSLEER. The J segment lost 11 bases and the V segment lost 3 bases, leaving 10 bases of the junction unmatched. CDR3 sequence (DNA): TGCGCCAGCAGCCAGGGCGGGAGGGCCGGAGAGCAGTACTTC. It specifies CASSQGGRAGEQYF.

The chain is built from TRBV11-2 and TRBJ1-3; TRBD1 might be the D (6 bases). V lost 5 bases, J lost 0 bases, and 17 bases lay in between. The CDR3 extends over 17 amino acids. Germline lookup yields CDR1 SGHAT and CDR2 FQNNGV. The CDR3 nucleotides are TGTGCCAGCAGCCCAGACGGAGACAGGAGCTCTGGAAACACCATATATTTT. Protein product: CASSPDGDRSSGNTIYF. The full variable domain, completed using reference TRBV11-2 and TRBJ1-3, is EAGVAQSPRYKIIEKRQSVAFWCNPISGHATLYWYQQILGQGPKLLIQFQNNGVVDDSQLPKDRFSAERLKGVDSTLKIQPAKLEDSAVYLCASSPDGDRSSGNTIYFGEGSWLTVV.

The chain couples TRBV5-6 to TRBJ2-1; 10 bases fit TRBD2. Germline CDR1 reads SGHDT; CDR2 reads YYEEEE. The CDR3 is 16 residues long. Trimming removed 1 base from V and 0 bases from J; junction bases left unmatched: 1. The CDR3 DNA sequence: TGTGCCAGCAGCTTGACTAGCGGGGCCTCCTACAATGAGCAGTTCTTC. The encoded protein is CASSLTSGASYNEQFF.

The CDR3 reads CASSRNRGRRGYTF. CDR3 DNA: TGTGCCAGCAGCCGAAACAGGGGGCGACGCGGCTACACCTTC. V and J are TRBV6-5 and TRBJ1-2; 9 bases line up with TRBD1. Germline-derived CDR1 and CDR2 are MNHEY and SVGAGI. J lost 8 bases, V lost 6 bases, and 10 bases had no gene match. The CDR3 spans 14 residues.

The table lists this clone with a count of one. At the DNA level, this CDR3 is encoded by other sequences in the same sample as well. V gene TRBV29-1 combines with J gene TRBJ2-1, with 12 bases that match TRBD2. Per germline, CDR1 SQVTM and CDR2 ANQGSEA. The CDR3 has 15 amino acids. V was clipped by 3 bases and J by 4 bases; unmatched bases: 4. The CDR3 nucleotides read TGCAGCGTTGAGACTAGCGGGAGCCCGTACAATGAGCAGTTCTTC. This translates into CSVETSGSPYNEQFF.

The rearrangement uses TRBV4-2 and TRBJ2-2, with a tentative D call TRBD2 (6 bases). CDR3 size: 18 residues. Germline V lookup: CDR1 LGHNA, CDR2 YNFKEQ. The V gene lost 0 bases and the J gene lost 4 bases, with 18 bases spanning the gap. For the CDR3, the DNA is TGTGCCAGCAGCCAAGATCGATCTAGGCTAGCGAGCACCGGGGAGCTGTTTTTT. Translated, it gives CASSQDRSRLASTGELFF.

J is TRBJ2-5 and V is TRBV11-2; the match to TRBD2 covers 12 bases. The germline V gene encodes CDR1 SGHAT and CDR2 FQNNGV. With 5 bases clipped from V and 0 bases from J, the junction kept 4 bases outside the gene matches. The CDR3 has 16 amino acids. For the CDR3, the DNA is TGTGCCAGCAGCCGAGGACTAGCGGGAAACCAAGAGACCCAGTACTTC. This gives the protein CASSRGLAGNQETQYF. Filled out from reference TRBV11-2 and TRBJ2-5, the complete variable domain reads EAGVAQSPRYKIIEKRQSVAFWCNPISGHATLYWYQQILGQGPKLLIQFQNNGVVDDSQLPKDRFSAERLKGVDSTLKIQPAKLEDSAVYLCASSRGLAGNQETQYFGPGTRLLVL.

The V gene is TRBV4-2, the J gene TRBJ1-1; 10 nucleotides match TRBD1. V shed 4 bases, J shed 1 base, and the junction held 6 bases outside the gene matches. The CDR3 consists of 16 residues. CDR1 and CDR2 from the germline V gene are LGHNA and YNFKEQ. CDR3 amino acids: CASSPAGTGENTEAFF. Written as DNA, the CDR3 is TGTGCCAGCAGCCCAGCCGGGACAGGGGAGAACACTGAAGCTTTCTTT.

Only a few counts were recorded for this clone. CDR3 region: CASSEKERSTDTQYF. Written as DNA, the CDR3 is TGTGCCAGCAGTGAGAAGGAGCGGAGCACAGATACGCAGTATTTT. The gene calls are TRBV2 and TRBJ2-3, with D maybe TRBD2 (5 bases). The V and J ends lost 3 bases and 0 bases respectively, with 10 bases between them. This CDR3 contains 15 residues. Germline values: CDR1 SNHLY, CDR2 FYNNEI.